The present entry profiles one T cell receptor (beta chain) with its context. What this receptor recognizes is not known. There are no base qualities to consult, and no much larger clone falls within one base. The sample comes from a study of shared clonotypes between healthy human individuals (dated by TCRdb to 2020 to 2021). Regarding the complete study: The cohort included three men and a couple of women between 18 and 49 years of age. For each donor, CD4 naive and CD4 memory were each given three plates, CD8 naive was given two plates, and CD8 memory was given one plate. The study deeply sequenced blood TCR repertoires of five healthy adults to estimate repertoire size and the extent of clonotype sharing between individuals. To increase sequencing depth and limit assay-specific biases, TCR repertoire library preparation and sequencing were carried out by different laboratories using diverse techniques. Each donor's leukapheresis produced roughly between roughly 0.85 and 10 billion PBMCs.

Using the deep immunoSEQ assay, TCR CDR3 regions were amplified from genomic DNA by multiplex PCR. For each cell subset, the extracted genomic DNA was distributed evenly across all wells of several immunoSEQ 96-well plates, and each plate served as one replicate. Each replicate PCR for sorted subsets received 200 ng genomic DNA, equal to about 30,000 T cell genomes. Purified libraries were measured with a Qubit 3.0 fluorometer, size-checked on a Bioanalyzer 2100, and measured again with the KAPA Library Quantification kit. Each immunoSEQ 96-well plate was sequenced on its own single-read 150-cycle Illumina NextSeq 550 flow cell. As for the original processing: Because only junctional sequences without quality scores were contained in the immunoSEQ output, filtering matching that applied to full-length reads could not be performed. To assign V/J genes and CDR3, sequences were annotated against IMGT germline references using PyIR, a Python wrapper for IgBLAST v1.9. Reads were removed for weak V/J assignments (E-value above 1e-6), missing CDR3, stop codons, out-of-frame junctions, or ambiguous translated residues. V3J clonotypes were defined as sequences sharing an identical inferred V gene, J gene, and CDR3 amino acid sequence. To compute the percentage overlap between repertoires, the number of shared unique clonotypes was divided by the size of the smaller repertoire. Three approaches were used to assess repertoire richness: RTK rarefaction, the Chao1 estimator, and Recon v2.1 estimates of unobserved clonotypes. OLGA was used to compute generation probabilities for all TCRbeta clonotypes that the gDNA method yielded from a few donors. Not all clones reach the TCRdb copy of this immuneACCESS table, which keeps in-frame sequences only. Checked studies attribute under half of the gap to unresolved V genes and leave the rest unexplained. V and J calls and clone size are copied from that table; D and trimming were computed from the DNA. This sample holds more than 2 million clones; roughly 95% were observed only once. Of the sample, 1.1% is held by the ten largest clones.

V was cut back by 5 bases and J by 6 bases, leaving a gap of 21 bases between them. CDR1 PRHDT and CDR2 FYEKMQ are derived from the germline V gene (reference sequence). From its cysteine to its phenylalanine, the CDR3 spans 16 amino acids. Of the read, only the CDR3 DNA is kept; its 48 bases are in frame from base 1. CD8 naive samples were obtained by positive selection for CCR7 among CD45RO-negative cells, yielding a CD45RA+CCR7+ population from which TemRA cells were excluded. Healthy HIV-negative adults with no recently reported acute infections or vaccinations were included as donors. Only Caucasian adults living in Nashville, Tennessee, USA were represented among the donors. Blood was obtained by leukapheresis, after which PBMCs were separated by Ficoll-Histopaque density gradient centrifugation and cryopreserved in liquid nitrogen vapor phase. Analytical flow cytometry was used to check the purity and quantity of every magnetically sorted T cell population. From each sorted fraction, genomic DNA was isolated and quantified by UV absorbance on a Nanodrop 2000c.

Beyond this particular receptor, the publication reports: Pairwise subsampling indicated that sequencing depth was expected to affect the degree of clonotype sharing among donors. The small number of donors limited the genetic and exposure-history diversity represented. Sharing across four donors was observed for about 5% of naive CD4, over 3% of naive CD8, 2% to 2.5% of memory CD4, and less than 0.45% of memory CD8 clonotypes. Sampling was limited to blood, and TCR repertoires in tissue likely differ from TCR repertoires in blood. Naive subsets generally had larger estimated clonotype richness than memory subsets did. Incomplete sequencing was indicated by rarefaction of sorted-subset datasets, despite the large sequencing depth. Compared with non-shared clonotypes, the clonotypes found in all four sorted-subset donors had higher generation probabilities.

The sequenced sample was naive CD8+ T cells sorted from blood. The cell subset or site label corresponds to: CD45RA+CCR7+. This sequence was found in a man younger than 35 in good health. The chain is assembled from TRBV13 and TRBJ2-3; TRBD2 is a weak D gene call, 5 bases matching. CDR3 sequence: CASSPEDGEQADTQYF. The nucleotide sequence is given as TGTGCCAGCAGCCCCGAGGACGGGGAACAAGCGGATACGCAGTATTTT.